This TCR beta chain was documented in a study of OX40 agonist ivuxolimab in advanced cancers. Study-wide context: Ivuxolimab, which targeted the costimulatory receptor OX40 (CD134), was an agonistic, fully human IgG2 monoclonal antibody. Intravenous ivuxolimab was administered to patients every 2 weeks at six dose levels: 0.01, 0.1, 0.3, 1.5, 3 and 10 mg/kg. Among the approximately 54 dose-escalation patients, around 20 had hepatocellular carcinoma, roughly 15 melanoma, 9 renal cell carcinoma and 9 head and neck cancer. The dose-escalation cohort was around 83% male with a mean age of approximately 60 years, ranging from roughly 20 to 80. Patients were allowed to have had prior anti-PD-1, anti-PD-L1 or anti-CTLA-4 therapy, and 40% of the dose-escalation patients had been treated with checkpoint inhibitors. Partial responses occurred in three dose-escalation patients: two with cutaneous melanoma and one with hepatocellular carcinoma. Peripheral TCRbeta sequencing aimed to test whether ivuxolimab altered TCR sequence diversity and caused clonal T-cell expansion. The paper covers the monotherapy dose-escalation part of the phase I ivuxolimab trial, which included N = 52 patients.

Results the study describes overall, beyond this receptor: At doses from 0.1 to 3.0 mg/kg, clonal expansion was seen in both CD4+ and CD8+ blood T cells between baseline and week 6. After ivuxolimab, expanded clones were on average more numerous among CD8+ T cells than among CD4+ T cells. In the 0.1-3.0 mg/kg groups, partial responders were among the patients with the lowest normalized peripheral clonal expansion, particularly in CD8+ T cells. The antigen specificity of the peripheral T cells that underwent clonal expansion was not determined. Low levels of normalized T-cell clonal expansion were also shown by some nonresponding patients.

Genomic DNA was isolated from the sorted cells so that the TCRbeta CDR3 region could be sequenced. TCRbeta CDR3 regions were sequenced using the immunoSEQ Assay. TCRdb mirrors the immuneACCESS table, restricted to in-frame sequences. Some clones are absent from its copies; in checked studies, under half trace to an unresolved V gene, and the reason for the others is unknown. The sample has 50,000 to 70,000 clones on record, under 95% of them singletons. The top ten constitute about 0.44% of the sample. From V the trimming removes 2 bases and from J it removes 5 bases, while the gene matches leave 12 bases of the junction unaccounted for. According to the germline V gene, CDR1 reads SGHVS and CDR2 reads FNYEAQ. The CDR3 has 17 amino acids, counting the end cysteine and phenylalanine. Only the CDR3 portion is preserved as DNA: 51 bases, with reading frame beginning at the first base. As concerns this clone: What antigen it recognizes has not been identified. Qualities for individual bases were not recorded, and no much larger clone is one base off.

Patients with autoimmune disease history or receiving systemic immunosuppression were excluded from the trial. In every dose cohort, peripheral blood was drawn for TCR sequencing at baseline, cycle 4 day 1, and cycle 7 day 1. Samples came from an open-label, multicenter, first-in-human phase I dose-escalation trial of ivuxolimab. Adults with locally advanced or metastatic head and neck squamous cell, hepatocellular, melanoma or renal cell carcinoma were enrolled in the trial. Before TCR sequencing, CD4+ T cells and CD8+ T cells were sorted from peripheral blood as separate populations. The receptor was derived from an adult with an advanced solid tumor such as melanoma, head and neck, liver or kidney cancer. The source was CD4+ or CD8+ T cells sorted from blood, collected in a trial of the OX40 agonist ivuxolimab. In this chain, TRBV7-6 is recombined with TRBJ2-5, with 9 bases matching TRBD2. The CDR3: CASSLFSSSGAGETQYF. In nucleotide form, the sequence is TGTGCCAGCAGCTTATTTTCTTCTAGCGGGGCGGGTGAGACCCAGTACTTC.